This passage covers 18 T cell receptor beta chains from one sample sequenced in a study of preoperative IRX-2 immunotherapy in early breast cancer. This table comes from immunoSEQ multiplex PCR, and its TCRdb copy is limited to in-frame clones, with some not included. The sample has some 59,000 clones, roughly 94% seen once. Documented treatment: preoperative locoregional IRX-2 cytokine immunotherapy. The sample was taken from a patient treated with IRX-2 immunotherapy. The receptor source for this set is a human donor with breast cancer.

This clone was seen more than once but under ten times. This chain joins TRBV5-1 and TRBJ2-1; the match to TRBD2 covers 10 bases. The CDR3 runs to 17 residues. Trimming took 4 bases from V and 10 from J; bases not matched to a gene: 17. From germline, CDR1 is SGHRS and CDR2 YFSETQ. The CDR3 reads CASSPFRSGGAGEEQFF. The DNA of the CDR3 is TGCGCCAGCAGCCCTTTCCGGAGCGGGGGGGCGGGAGAGGAGCAGTTCTTC.

Here the CDR3 DNA reads TGTGCCAGCAGCTCACATCCGGGGACTAACACTGAAGCTTTCTTT. Amino acids: CASSSHPGTNTEAFF. The rearrangement joins TRBV4-2 to TRBJ1-1, with D tentatively TRBD1 (5 bases). V lost 5 bases and J lost 2, with 15 bases in between. The CDR3 spans 15 residues. The germline CDR1 and CDR2 sequences are LGHNA and YNFKEQ.

J is TRBJ2-5 and V is TRBV18, with 9 bases that match TRBD2. Germline-derived CDR1 and CDR2 are KGHSH and LQKENI. J lost 4 bases, V lost 3 bases, and 15 bases had no gene match. The CDR3 runs to 18 residues. The CDR3 DNA reads TGTGCCAGCTCACCTCGTCTCGGGACTAGCCTGAAGGTAGAGACCCAGTACTTC. Translated, it gives CASSPRLGTSLKVETQYF.

The chain uses TRBV4-3 and TRBJ2-3; 7 bases are shared with TRBD2. Per germline, CDR1 LGHNA and CDR2 YSLEER. Unmatched junction bases numbered 2, after V lost 1 base and J lost 1 base. The CDR3 has 15 amino acids. This CDR3 is CASSQVSGGTDTQYF. The CDR3, as DNA: TGCGCCAGCAGCCAAGTCAGCGGGGGCACAGATACGCAGTATTTT.

V usage is TRBV7-4 and J usage is TRBJ2-3, with D uncertain. V gave up 1 base and J gave up 2 bases, with 13 bases separating them. The CDR3 is 16 residues long. Germline-derived CDR1 and CDR2 are SGHVT and SQSDAQ. CDR3 protein: CASSLDGSRLTDTQYF. The CDR3 region has the DNA TGTGCCAGCAGCTTAGATGGCTCCCGCCTCACAGATACGCAGTATTTT.

The V and J genes are TRBV4-3 and TRBJ2-4, with 14 positions matching TRBD2. V was pared by 4 bases and J by 2 bases, with 13 bases of the junction left unmatched. CDR3 length equals 20 residues. The germline V gene has CDR1 LGHNA and CDR2 YSLEER. CDR3 bases: TGCGCCAGCAGCCCCCAAATGACTAGCGGGGGGGCCTTGACCAAAAACATTCAGTACTTC. This gives the protein CASSPQMTSGGALTKNIQYF.

The chain recombines TRBV7-9 with TRBJ1-2, with 9 nucleotides matching TRBD1. The CDR3 extends over 16 amino acids. The germline gives CDR1 SEHNR, CDR2 FQNEAQ (reference sequence). J was trimmed by 2 bases and V by 5 bases; bases with no gene match: 9. CDR3 sequence reads: CASSADRGASNYGYTF. DNA for the CDR3: TGTGCCAGCAGCGCCGACAGGGGGGCTTCCAACTATGGCTACACCTTC.

J is TRBJ2-1 and V is TRBV30; 10 bases are a match to TRBD2. The junction had 11 bases not matched to a gene; V was cut back by 3 bases and J by 6 bases. CDR3 length: 16 residues. Germline CDR1 reads GTSNPN; CDR2 reads SVGIG (reference sequence). CDR3 amino acids: CAWSPLAGTGINEQFF. CDR3 DNA sequence: TGTGCCTGGAGCCCACTAGCGGGAACGGGAATCAATGAGCAGTTCTTC.

This rearrangement joins TRBV10-3 to TRBJ2-2; D is perhaps TRBD2 (5 bases). Germline V lookup: CDR1 ENHRY, CDR2 SYGVKD. CDR3 length: 12 amino acids. V shed 4 bases and J shed 6 bases, with 6 bases lying between them. Here the CDR3 DNA reads TGTGCCATCAGTGCCGGGGCCGGGGAGCTGTTTTTT. Translated: CAISAGAGELFF.

CDR3 bases: TGTGCCAGCAGCCGAGACAGGGTTGGTGAAAAACTGTTTTTT. It codes for CASSRDRVGEKLFF. The V gene is TRBV11-2, the J gene TRBJ1-4; 7 bases line up with TRBD1. The CDR3 spans 14 residues. The V segment lost 5 bases and the J segment 7 bases; nucleotides outside the gene matches: 7. Looked up from germline, CDR1 is SGHAT and CDR2 is FQNNGV.

This sequence joins TRBV7-9 and TRBJ1-5; possibly TRBD1 for D (6 bases). CDR3 length equals 15 residues. Germline V CDR1 and CDR2: SEHNR, FQNEAQ (reference sequence). The ends were cut back, 5 bases at V and 8 bases at J, with 19 bases in the middle. CDR3 DNA: TGTGCCAGCAGCGCCCCTCAGGAGAGGGGGGAGCCCCAGCATTTT. Its translation: CASSAPQERGEPQHF.

V gene TRBV27 combines with J gene TRBJ1-2; 9 positions agree with TRBD1. The trim removed 5 bases at V and 4 bases at J, leaving 5 bases unmatched. CDR3 length equals 14 residues. The germline gives CDR1 MNHEY, CDR2 SMNVEV (reference sequence). The CDR3 DNA reads TGTGCCAGCAGTCGGCGGGACAGGGTCTATGGCTACACCTTC. Protein sequence: CASSRRDRVYGYTF.

In this sample, this clone turned up once. Compared with germline, one end of the junction differs, possibly owing to a read error. This sequence joins TRBV20-1 and TRBJ1-2; D gene unclear. The germline V gene has CDR1 DFQATT and CDR2 SNEGSKA (reference sequence). The CDR3 contains 8 residues. CDR3 sequence: CSARETLF. The CDR3, as DNA: TGCAGTGCTAGGGAAACTCTCTTC.

The chain links TRBV27 to TRBJ2-7; D possibly corresponds to TRBD2 (7 bases). Germline CDR1 and CDR2: MNHEY and SMNVEV (reference sequence). Deletions cut 6 bases from V and 3 bases from J, with 18 bases between. This CDR3 comprises 15 residues. CDR3 residues: CASRTYRGGSYEQYF. The CDR3 DNA follows: TGTGCCAGCAGAACTTATAGGGGGGGGAGCTACGAGCAGTACTTC.

J is TRBJ1-5 and V is TRBV6-5, with D perhaps TRBD1 (5 bases). V was trimmed by 10 bases and J by 7 bases, leaving 17 bases between them. The CDR3 loop spans 13 amino acids. The germline V gene has CDR1 MNHEY and CDR2 SVGAGI. The CDR3 protein is CAISGGTPQPQHF. CDR3 in DNA: TGTGCCATCAGCGGCGGGACCCCCCAGCCCCAGCATTTT.

V is TRBV30 and J is TRBJ1-6; 7 nucleotides line up with TRBD1. The CDR3 has 14 residues. The ends lost 7 bases at V and 1 base at J; junction bases unmatched: 4. Germline lookup yields CDR1 GTSNPN and CDR2 SVGIG (reference sequence). CDR3 DNA: TGTGCCTACACCAGGGGGTCCTATAATTCACCCCTCCACTTT. Translation: CAYTRGSYNSPLHF.

This chain connects TRBV5-5 to TRBJ1-4, with 7 bases that match TRBD1. With V trimmed by 4 bases and J by 7 bases, 16 bases remained unmatched. This CDR3 region has 17 residues. Looked up from germline, CDR1 is SGHKS and CDR2 is YYEKEE (reference sequence). CDR3 sequence: CASSPPGQYLLGEKLFF. The CDR3 bases are TGTGCCAGCAGCCCCCCGGGACAGTACCTACTGGGTGAAAAACTGTTTTTT.

V usage is TRBV11-3 and J usage is TRBJ2-3; 8 nucleotides agree with TRBD1. With V trimmed by 0 bases and J by 4 bases, 3 bases remained unmatched. Germline V gene sequence: CDR1 SGHNT, CDR2 YENEEA. CDR3 length: 15 residues. CDR3 in DNA: TGTGCCAGCAGCTTAGATAACAGGGGGGCAGATACGCAGTATTTT. Its protein is CASSLDNRGADTQYF.